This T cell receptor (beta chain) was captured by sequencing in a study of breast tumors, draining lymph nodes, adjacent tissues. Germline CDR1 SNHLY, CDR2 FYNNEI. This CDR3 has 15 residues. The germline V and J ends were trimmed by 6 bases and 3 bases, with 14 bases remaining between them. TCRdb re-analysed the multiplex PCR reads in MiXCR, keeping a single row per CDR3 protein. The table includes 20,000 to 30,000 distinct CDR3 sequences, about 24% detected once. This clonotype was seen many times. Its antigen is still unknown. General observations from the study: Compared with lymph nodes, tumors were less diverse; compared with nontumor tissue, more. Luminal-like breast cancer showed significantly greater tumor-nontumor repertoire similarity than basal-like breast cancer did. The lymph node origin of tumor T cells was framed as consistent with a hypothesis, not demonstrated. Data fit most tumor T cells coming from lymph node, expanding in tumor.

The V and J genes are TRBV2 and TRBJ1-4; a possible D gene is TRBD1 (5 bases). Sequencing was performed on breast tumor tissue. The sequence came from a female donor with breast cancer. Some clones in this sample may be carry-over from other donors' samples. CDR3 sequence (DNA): TGTGCCAGCAGGCAGGGCCCGGGGGCTAATGAAAAACTGTTTTTT. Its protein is CASRQGPGANEKLFF.